This T cell receptor beta chain is drawn from a study of blood T cell repertoires in COVID-19. Germline V gives CDR1 KGHSH, CDR2 LQKENI. This CDR3 comprises 17 residues. After removal of 4 bases from V and 5 bases from J, the junction contained 13 bases not matched to a gene. Generated by immunoSEQ multiplex PCR, the TCRdb table keeps only in-frame clones and is missing some. The repertoire holds some 170,000 clones, with approximately 83% as singletons. This receptor was identified in a woman aged 80 or over with active or convalescent COVID-19. This sequence joins TRBV18 and TRBJ2-2; 7 bases map to TRBD1. Input material: peripheral blood. The CDR3 region is CASSLRGQTSGTGELFF. In DNA form, the CDR3 reads TGTGCCAGCTCACTGAGGGGACAGACTTCGGGGACCGGGGAGCTGTTTTTT.